Listed below are T cell receptor beta chains from one sample, sequenced in a study of post-analysis software for immune sequencing data. A single record per CDR3 protein comes from TCRdb applying MiXCR to the PCR reads. Of 400,000 to 500,000 distinct CDR3 sequences in the sample, about 39% were seen once. The source material was blood. These receptors originate from a girl aged 2 to 10 with multiple sclerosis. The CDR3 runs from the conserved cysteine through the conserved F or W. The D gene is left open where the match is weak. Clone size, where shown, is once, few, many, or a class for clones that have expanded.

abundance	v_gene	j_gene	d_gene	CDR3aa	CDR3nt
few	TRBV20-1	TRBJ2-3	NA	CSARDQGYTDTQYF	TGCAGTGCTAGAGATCAGGGGTACACAGATACGCAGTATTTT
once	TRBV4-1	TRBJ2-5	NA	CAGSQEHTDQETQYF	TGCGCCGGCAGCCAAGAACACACGGACCAAGAGACCCAGTACTTC
few	TRBV20-1	TRBJ2-7	TRBD2	CSASGGGLLSQYF	TGCAGTGCTAGCGGGGGGGGACTTTTGTCGCAGTACTTC
NA	TRBV5-1	TRBJ1-2	NA	CASSLSGDDGYTF	TGCGCCAGCAGCCTGTCAGGGGACGATGGCTACACCTTC
NA	TRBV9	TRBJ2-1	NA	CASSVGGALYNEQFF	TGTGCCAGCAGCGTAGGCGGGGCCCTATACAATGAGCAGTTCTTC
few	TRBV7-9	TRBJ1-5	NA	CASSQTDNNQPQHF	TGTGCCAGCAGCCAAACCGATAATAATCAGCCCCAGCATTTT
NA	TRBV3-1	TRBJ2-7	TRBD2	CASSQEVVGRDEQYF	TGTGCCAGCAGCCAAGAAGTTGTGGGGAGGGACGAGCAGTACTTC
few	TRBV7-2	TRBJ2-1	NA	CASTALNEQFF	TGTGCCAGCACCGCCCTCAATGAGCAGTTCTTC
NA	TRBV12-3/TRBV12-4	TRBJ2-3	NA	CASRWASGTDTQYF	TGTGCCAGCAGGTGGGCTAGCGGCACAGATACGCAGTATTTT
NA	TRBV20-1	TRBJ2-3	TRBD1	CSARDYWGTGWDTQYF	TGCAGTGCTAGAGATTATTGGGGGACAGGGTGGGATACGCAGTATTTT
few	TRBV7-2	TRBJ2-7	NA	CASSLAAGASSYEQYF	TGTGCCAGCAGCTTAGCGGCGGGGGCGAGCTCCTACGAGCAGTACTTC
NA	TRBV29-1	TRBJ2-1	NA	CSVVTGSYNEQFF	TGCAGCGTTGTGACGGGCTCCTACAATGAGCAGTTCTTC
NA	TRBV27	TRBJ2-3	TRBD2	CASSRAGLAGSTDTQYF	TGTGCCAGCAGCCGAGCCGGACTAGCGGGCAGCACAGATACGCAGTATTTT
once	TRBV2	TRBJ2-5	NA	CASSRNKGETQYF	TGTGCCAGCAGTCGGAACAAGGGAGAGACCCAGTACTTC
NA	TRBV9	TRBJ1-1	NA	CASSVGRVNTEAFF	TGTGCCAGCAGCGTAGGCCGAGTGAACACTGAAGCTTTCTTT
NA	TRBV4-2	TRBJ1-5	TRBD1	CASSQRTGQGPGNQPQHF	TGTGCCAGCAGCCAAAGGACCGGACAGGGGCCTGGCAATCAGCCCCAGCATTTT
NA	TRBV20-1	TRBJ2-3	NA	CSARDSSSTDTQYF	TGCAGTGCTAGAGACAGTAGCAGCACAGATACGCAGTATTTT
NA	TRBV15	TRBJ2-3	NA	CATSNYRLSTDTQYF	TGTGCCACCAGCAACTACAGGCTTAGCACAGATACGCAGTATTTT
NA	TRBV29-1	TRBJ2-1	NA	CSVPGPASRNLLYNEQFF	TGCAGCGTGCCGGGACCAGCGAGCAGAAACCTCCTCTACAATGAGCAGTTCTTC
NA	TRBV10-3	TRBJ2-1	TRBD1	CAISGTGGGDEQFF	TGTGCCATCAGCGGGACAGGGGGGGGCGATGAGCAGTTCTTC
NA	TRBV7-2	TRBJ1-5	TRBD1	CASSDRVGQPQHF	TGTGCCAGCAGCGACAGGGTGGGGCAGCCCCAGCATTTT
NA	TRBV7-9	TRBJ2-4	NA	CASSMEAKNIQYF	TGTGCCAGCAGTATGGAGGCCAAAAACATTCAGTACTTC
NA	TRBV28	TRBJ1-2	TRBD1	CASSSGDRPNYGYTF	TGTGCCAGCAGTTCAGGGGACAGGCCGAACTATGGCTACACCTTC
NA	TRBV6-5	TRBJ2-3	TRBD1	CASRTGHTQYF	TGTGCCAGCAGGACAGGGCATACGCAGTATTTT
NA	TRBV12-3/TRBV12-4	TRBJ2-7	NA	CASSFNTYRVEQYF	TGTGCCAGCAGTTTTAATACTTACAGGGTCGAGCAGTACTTC
few	TRBV20-1	TRBJ2-7	TRBD2	CSATSSGALYEQYF	TGCAGTGCTACAAGTAGCGGGGCTCTGTACGAGCAGTACTTC
NA	TRBV6-1	TRBJ1-4	NA	CASKFDGATNEKLFF	TGTGCCAGCAAATTTGACGGAGCCACTAATGAAAAACTGTTTTTT
NA	TRBV6-1	TRBJ2-3	TRBD2	CASTSGYSTDTQYF	TGTGCCAGCACTAGCGGCTATAGCACAGATACGCAGTATTTT
NA	TRBV5-1	TRBJ1-3	NA	CASSRTAGNTIYF	TGCGCCAGCAGCCGGACAGCTGGAAACACCATATATTTT
NA	TRBV9	TRBJ2-7	TRBD1	CASSVEGTGDEQYF	TGTGCCAGCAGCGTAGAAGGGACAGGGGACGAGCAGTACTTC
NA	TRBV13	TRBJ2-1	NA	CASSLVSWGSSYNEQFF	TGTGCCAGCAGCTTAGTCTCCTGGGGGAGCTCCTACAATGAGCAGTTCTTC
NA	TRBV7-2	TRBJ2-6	NA	CASSLQGSGANALTF	TGTGCCAGCAGTCTCCAGGGGAGTGGGGCCAACGCCCTGACTTTC